These T cell receptor beta chains were read from a single sample in a study of blood T cell repertoires in COVID-19. Profiling relied on immunoSEQ multiplex PCR, and the TCRdb table lists in-frame clones only, not all of them. Of about 19,000 clones listed, about 86% were seen once; the top ten hold roughly 11%. Sequencing was carried out using peripheral blood. These TCRs come from a human donor in a cohort sampled during active COVID-19. Both conserved end residues are part of each CDR3. A D gene is named only where the DNA matches it firmly. Expanded clones get a size class; other rows say once, few or many, or leave the size out.

v_call,j_call,d_call,clone_size,cdr3_aa,cdr3_nt
TRBV11-2,TRBJ1-1,TRBD1,-,CASSPQGLRTEAFF,TGTGCCAGCAGCCCACAGGGGTTGAGGACTGAAGCTTTCTTT
TRBV13,TRBJ1-3,-,-,CASSNTGTGNTIYF,TGTGCCAGCAGCAATACAGGGACCGGAAACACCATATATTTT
TRBV4-1,TRBJ2-6,TRBD1,once,CASSPRKQGAAGANVLTF,TGCGCCAGCAGCCCAAGAAAGCAGGGGGCTGCTGGGGCCAACGTCCTGACTTTC
TRBV19,TRBJ2-6,TRBD1,-,CASSKRTGVISGANVLTF,TGTGCCAGTAGTAAGAGGACAGGGGTGATCTCTGGGGCCAACGTCCTGACTTTC
TRBV7-8,TRBJ2-7,-,-,CASSFGGTTYEQYF,TGTGCCAGCAGCTTCGGGGGAACAACCTACGAGCAGTACTTC
TRBV19,TRBJ1-5,-,few,CASSIGAREGQPQHF,TGTGCCAGTAGTATAGGAGCCAGGGAAGGTCAGCCCCAGCATTTT
TRBV7-6,TRBJ2-7,TRBD2,-,CASSLAGGSYEQYF,TGTGCCAGCAGCTTAGCGGGAGGGTCCTACGAGCAGTACTTC
TRBV11-3,TRBJ2-3,-,-,CASSLRASSSTDTQYF,TGTGCCAGCAGCTTAAGGGCTAGCTCTAGCACAGATACGCAGTATTTT
TRBV4-2,TRBJ2-1,TRBD2,few,CASSQVPGLAGSHNEQFF,TGTGCCAGCAGCCAAGTGCCGGGACTAGCGGGAAGTCACAATGAGCAGTTCTTC
TRBV30,TRBJ1-1,-,once,CAWNLQGYTEAFF,TGTGCCTGGAACCTCCAGGGGTACACTGAAGCTTTCTTT
TRBV19,TRBJ1-2,-,-,CASSPVGGRSGYTF,TGTGCCAGTAGTCCCGTCGGGGGAAGGAGCGGCTACACCTTC
TRBV28,TRBJ2-7,-,-,CATEGSLDEQYF,TGTGCCACCGAGGGATCTCTAGACGAGCAGTACTTC
TRBV29-1,TRBJ2-7,TRBD2,-,CSVIAGVSEQYF,TGCAGCGTTATAGCGGGAGTGAGCGAGCAGTACTTC
TRBV3-1/TRBV3-2,TRBJ2-2,TRBD1,-,CASRRPGQRIPGELFF,TGTGCCAGCAGACGACCGGGACAGAGGATCCCCGGGGAGCTGTTTTTT
TRBV7-2,TRBJ2-7,-,-,CASSLEEGAYEQYF,TGTGCCAGCAGCCTCGAGGAAGGGGCCTACGAGCAGTACTTC
TRBV2,TRBJ2-5,-,-,CASSDNELQETQYF,TGTGCCAGCAGTGATAACGAGCTCCAAGAGACCCAGTACTTC
TRBV25-1,TRBJ1-4,-,-,CASGGDGINEKLFF,TGTGCCAGCGGGGGGGACGGTATTAATGAAAAACTGTTTTTT
TRBV10-3,TRBJ1-6,-,-,CAITGGTDANSPLHF,TGTGCCATCACTGGAGGGACGGACGCCAATTCACCCCTCCACTTT
TRBV7-3,TRBJ1-2,TRBD1,-,CASSFGQGRSDTF,TGTGCCAGCAGCTTCGGACAGGGTCGGTCGGACACCTTC
TRBV6-2/TRBV6-3,TRBJ1-2,TRBD1,few,CASSYSPGQGDYTF,TGTGCCAGCAGTTACTCACCAGGACAGGGGGACTACACCTTC
TRBV19,TRBJ2-5,-,-,CASSTHRAREETQYF,TGTGCCAGTAGTACCCACAGGGCCAGGGAAGAGACCCAGTACTTC
TRBV6-1,TRBJ2-7,-,-,CASSEKGLAPRDEQYF,TGTGCCAGCAGTGAAAAGGGTCTAGCGCCGCGAGACGAGCAGTACTTC
TRBV7-2,TRBJ2-1,-,-,CASSPNPRGEQFF,TGTGCCAGCAGCCCGAACCCTAGGGGTGAGCAGTTCTTC
TRBV6-5,TRBJ1-2,-,-,CASRRGNRGYGYTF,TGTGCCAGCAGAAGGGGGAATCGTGGCTATGGCTACACCTTC
TRBV5-1,TRBJ1-5,-,-,CASSPGGDQPQHF,TGCGCCAGCAGCCCGGGGGGGGACCAGCCCCAGCATTTT
TRBV28,TRBJ2-4,-,-,CASSSRQTGNIQYF,TGTGCCAGCAGTTCTCGACAGACGGGAAACATTCAGTACTTC
TRBV18,TRBJ2-1,TRBD2,-,CASSPPGTSGGLSYNEQFF,TGTGCCAGCTCACCCCCCGGGACTAGCGGGGGGTTATCCTACAATGAGCAGTTCTTC
TRBV7-2,TRBJ2-5,-,-,CASSLEGGRETQYF,TGTGCCAGCAGCTTAGAGGGGGGGAGAGAGACCCAGTACTTC
TRBV4-3,TRBJ2-3,-,-,CASSQDLRVSSGSTDTQYF,TGCGCCAGCAGCCAAGATTTGAGGGTGTCGAGCGGGAGCACAGATACGCAGTATTTT
TRBV3-1/TRBV3-2,TRBJ2-1,TRBD2,-,CASSQATSGRGYEQFF,TGTGCCAGCAGCCAAGCCACTAGCGGGAGGGGCTATGAGCAGTTCTTC
TRBV27,TRBJ1-6,TRBD1,-,CASSLSRDSLKNSPLHF,TGTGCCAGCAGTTTAAGCAGGGACAGCCTGAAAAATTCACCCCTCCACTTT
TRBV9,TRBJ2-7,TRBD2,-,CASSGPSGSSYEQYF,TGTGCCAGCAGCGGACCTAGCGGGAGCTCCTACGAGCAGTACTTC